The entry that follows covers one T cell receptor beta chain sequence. Its antigen is currently unknown. This record comes from a study of cytomegalovirus exposure and HLA in healthy donors. The PCR ran on 60 Vbeta and 13 Jbeta primers. The table came from immunoSEQ multiplex PCR; TCRdb's copy has only in-frame clones and leaves some out. The sample yields some 160,000 clones, about two thirds seen once. The CDR3 is 15 residues long. The V and J ends lost 3 bases and 1 base, in that order; junction bases with no gene match: 0. Germline CDR1 and CDR2: KGHSY and FQNENV. General study results and limits: Cytomegalovirus status was reportedly diagnosed by the classifier with high sensitivity and specificity. Highly shared variants forming one cluster were likely a sequencing artifact. Within an earlier analysis, most TCR beta V segments proved productive either about 87% or about 30% of the time. When analyzed later, a missense DCLRE1C variant was found to be linked to TCR beta V- and J-gene trimming.

The source of this sequence is a man between 60 and 75 years old in good health and CMV-seronegative. This chain uses TRBV16 with TRBJ2-1; 10 positions agree with TRBD2. Material: PBMCs. The CDR3 loop is CASSHSGRSYNEQFF. CDR3 bases: TGTGCCAGCAGCCATAGCGGGAGGTCCTACAATGAGCAGTTCTTC.